A selection of T cell receptor beta chains follows, all from one sample in a study of a mutant IDH1 vaccine in newly diagnosed glioma. No antigens are known for them. Profiled with immunoSEQ multiplex PCR; TCRdb holds only in-frame clones, not every one. The sample has 45,000 to 65,000 clones; 91% are singletons. The material was PBMCs, obtained from a glioma patient whose treatment included an IDH1 peptide vaccine. All receptors come from a man aged 45-65 years with glioma. Both conserved end residues are part of each CDR3. Each record gives: J gene, V gene, D gene, clone size, CDR3 DNA, CDR3 protein. D genes are given only for firm matches. Clone size appears in some rows only: once, few, many, or a class for an expanded clone.

J gene: TRBJ2-1
V gene: TRBV5-1
D gene: TRBD2
clone size: .
CDR3 DNA: TGCGCCAGCAGCTTGGATGGAGCGGGAGTCGGGGATGAGCAGTTCTTC
CDR3 protein: CASSLDGAGVGDEQFF

J gene: TRBJ1-1
V gene: TRBV18
D gene: .
clone size: .
CDR3 DNA: TGTGCCAGCTCATCTAGGGGGGACACTGAAGCTTTCTTT
CDR3 protein: CASSSRGDTEAFF

J gene: TRBJ1-5
V gene: TRBV6-1
D gene: .
clone size: .
CDR3 DNA: TGTGCCAGCAGAGCCGACCCAGGGTCGGGGCAGCCCCAGCATTTT
CDR3 protein: CASRADPGSGQPQHF

J gene: TRBJ2-3
V gene: TRBV19
D gene: .
clone size: .
CDR3 DNA: TGTGCCAGTAGTATACCCACGCGATACCAAAATACGCAGTATTTT
CDR3 protein: CASSIPTRYQNTQYF

J gene: TRBJ1-1
V gene: TRBV7-9
D gene: .
clone size: .
CDR3 DNA: TGTGCCAGCAGCTTTACCCGGGGGAACACTGAAGCTTTCTTT
CDR3 protein: CASSFTRGNTEAFF

J gene: TRBJ1-1
V gene: TRBV30
D gene: .
clone size: few
CDR3 DNA: TGTGCCTGGAGCCCCGGGGGGAACACTGAAGCTTTCTTT
CDR3 protein: CAWSPGGNTEAFF

J gene: TRBJ1-5
V gene: TRBV7-9
D gene: TRBD1
clone size: few
CDR3 DNA: TGTGCCGTTAGGACAGGAGTCAATCAGCCCCAGCATTTT
CDR3 protein: CAVRTGVNQPQHF

J gene: TRBJ2-5
V gene: TRBV5-1
D gene: .
clone size: .
CDR3 DNA: TGCGCCAGCAAGGGACCGTACCAAGAGACCCAGTACTTC
CDR3 protein: CASKGPYQETQYF

J gene: TRBJ2-7
V gene: TRBV18
D gene: .
clone size: .
CDR3 DNA: TGTGCCAGCTCACCACCGGGCAGGGGCCACGAGCAGTACTTC
CDR3 protein: CASSPPGRGHEQYF

J gene: TRBJ1-2
V gene: TRBV19
D gene: .
clone size: .
CDR3 DNA: TGTGCCAGTAGTATTATCTCGGAGTTTGGCTACACCTTC
CDR3 protein: CASSIISEFGYTF

J gene: TRBJ2-7
V gene: TRBV7-9
D gene: TRBD1
clone size: once
CDR3 DNA: TGTGCCAGCAGCTTAGGGACAGGGTATGACGAGCAGTACTTC
CDR3 protein: CASSLGTGYDEQYF

J gene: TRBJ1-1
V gene: TRBV7-2
D gene: TRBD1
clone size: .
CDR3 DNA: TGTGCCAGCAGGGGGGGGACAGGGAACACTGAAGCTTTCTTT
CDR3 protein: CASRGGTGNTEAFF

J gene: TRBJ2-2
V gene: TRBV25-1
D gene: .
clone size: .
CDR3 DNA: TGTGCCAGCAGTATCGGTGCCGGGGAGCTGTTTTTT
CDR3 protein: CASSIGAGELFF